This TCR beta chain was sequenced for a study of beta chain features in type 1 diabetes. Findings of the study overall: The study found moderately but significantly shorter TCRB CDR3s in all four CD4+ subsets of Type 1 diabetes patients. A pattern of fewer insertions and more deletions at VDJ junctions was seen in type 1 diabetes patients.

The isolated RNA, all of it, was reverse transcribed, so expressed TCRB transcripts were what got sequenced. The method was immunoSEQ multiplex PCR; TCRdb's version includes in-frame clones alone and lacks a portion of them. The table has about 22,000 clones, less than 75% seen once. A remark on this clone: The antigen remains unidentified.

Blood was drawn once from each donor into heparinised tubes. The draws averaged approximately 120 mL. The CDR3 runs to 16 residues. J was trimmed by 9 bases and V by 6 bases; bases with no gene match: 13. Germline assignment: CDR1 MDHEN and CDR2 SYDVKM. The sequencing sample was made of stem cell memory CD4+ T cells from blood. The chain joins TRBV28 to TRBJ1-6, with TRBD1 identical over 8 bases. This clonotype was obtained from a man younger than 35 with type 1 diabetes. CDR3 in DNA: TGTGCCAGCAGCCAGAACAGGGGGGGACCAGGTTCACCCCTCCACTTT. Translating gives CASSQNRGGPGSPLHF.